These 9 T cell receptor beta chains were sequenced from one sample in a study of blood T cell repertoires in COVID-19. The method was immunoSEQ multiplex PCR; TCRdb's version includes in-frame clones alone and lacks a portion of them. The sample consists of some 220,000 clones, 82% of them appearing once. Sequencing was performed on peripheral blood. These receptors were collected from a woman between 65 and 79 years old with COVID-19, enrolled during active disease.

The CDR3 here is CASSTPRRGAYNEQFF. CDR3 in DNA: TGTGCCAGTAGTACTCCCCGGCGGGGCGCTTACAATGAGCAGTTCTTC. The rearrangement links TRBV19 to TRBJ2-1, with D maybe TRBD2 (6 bases). The CDR3 totals 16 residues. Germline values: CDR1 LNHDA, CDR2 SQIVND (reference sequence). Trimming removed 4 bases at V and 4 bases at J, with 17 bases between.

This clone has more than one count but fewer than ten. The V gene is TRBV7-2, the J gene TRBJ2-7, with 8 nucleotides matching TRBD2. V dropped 5 bases and J dropped 2; count of bases not matched to a gene: 14. Germline assignment: CDR1 SGHTA and CDR2 FQGNSA. CDR3 length: 17 residues. CDR3 in amino acids: CASSHPASGPNPYEQYF. The CDR3 DNA reads TGTGCCAGCAGCCACCCTGCTAGCGGGCCAAACCCCTACGAGCAGTACTTC.

The rearrangement joins TRBV28 to TRBJ1-5; TRBD1 matches 7 bases. The CDR3 loop spans 15 amino acids. Losses at the gene ends were 2 bases for V and 6 bases for J; bases not matched to a gene: 7. The germline CDR1 and CDR2 sequences are MDHEN and SYDVKM. The CDR3 nucleotides are TGTGCCAGCAGTTTAGGGGACAGTAGACCTCAGCCCCAGCATTTT. Translated: CASSLGDSRPQPQHF.

This clone was counted a few times. The CDR3 protein is CAWGSRGASTGNTIYF. DNA of the CDR3: TGTGCCTGGGGATCCCGTGGGGCCTCAACTGGAAACACCATATATTTT. This chain links TRBV30 with TRBJ1-3; weak D call: TRBD1 (5 bases). The CDR3 length is 16 residues. In germline, CDR1 is GTSNPN, CDR2 SVGIG (reference sequence). The germline V and J ends were trimmed by 5 bases and 2 bases, with 19 bases remaining between them. The full variable domain, its missing parts supplied by reference TRBV30 and TRBJ1-3, is SQTIHQWPATLVQPVGSPLSLECTVEGTSNPNLYWYRQAAGRGLQLLFYSVGIGQISSEVPQNLSASRPQDRQFILSSKKLLLSDSGFYLCAWGSRGASTGNTIYFGEGSWLTVV.

Many counts were recorded for this clone. DNA for the CDR3: TGTGCCAGCAGTTACTCGACCAGCGGGAATGGGGATGAGCAGTTCTTC. The encoded protein is CASSYSTSGNGDEQFF. This chain links TRBV6-2 or TRBV6-3 with TRBJ2-1, with 7 bases matching TRBD2. V shed 0 bases and J 8 bases; nucleotides not matched to a gene: 10. Germline lookup yields CDR1 MNHEY and CDR2 SVGEGT. The CDR3 is made up of 16 amino acids.

The chain is built from TRBV28 and TRBJ2-7; possibly TRBD1 for D (5 bases). Trimming cost V 3 bases and J 4 bases, with 10 bases left between them. Germline loops: CDR1 MDHEN, CDR2 SYDVKM. CDR3 length: 13 amino acids. For the CDR3, the DNA is TGTGCCAGCAGTTTTATTGCAGGGTACGAGCAGTACTTC. Encoded protein: CASSFIAGYEQYF.

This sequence joins TRBV7-6 and TRBJ2-7; D possibly corresponds to TRBD2 (6 bases). V was pared by 3 bases and J by 2 bases, with 17 bases between. Looked up from germline, CDR1 is SGHVS and CDR2 is FNYEAQ. The CDR3 extends over 16 amino acids. Written as DNA, the CDR3 is TGTGCCAGCAGCTTTGCGGCGGGACCATTAACCTACGAGCAGTACTTC. This gives the protein CASSFAAGPLTYEQYF.

The V and J genes are TRBV27 and TRBJ1-6; no reliable D call. Per germline, CDR1 MNHEY and CDR2 SMNVEV (reference sequence). The CDR3 sequence is 14 residues long. The V and J ends lost 6 bases and 5 bases respectively, with 11 bases between them. The CDR3 loop is CASRQTPDNSPLHF. For the CDR3, the DNA is TGTGCCAGCAGGCAGACACCAGATAATTCACCCCTCCACTTT.

V is TRBV6-5 and J is TRBJ1-1; 11 nucleotides agree with TRBD1. The CDR3 has 15 residues. The V gene end was trimmed by 6 bases and the J gene end by 1 base; junction bases not matched to a gene: 4. Germline loops: CDR1 MNHEY, CDR2 SVGAGI. The CDR3 DNA follows: TGTGCCAGCAGACCCGGGACAGGGGGGAACACTGAAGCTTTCTTT. This sequence encodes CASRPGTGGNTEAFF.